This is a list of T cell receptor delta chains from one sample in a study of Vδ1+ human thymocytes. TCRdb applied CATT to the multiplex PCR reads for clone calling. The sample comprises around 56,000 delta-chain clones, roughly 16% of which are singletons, and over 0.35% rests with the top ten. Sequences were obtained from Vdelta1+ gamma-delta thymocytes from the thymus. The source is a girl under three years old who had congenital heart surgery. Both conserved end residues are part of each CDR3. Each record gives: J gene, D gene, V gene, clone size, CDR3 DNA, CDR3 protein. The D gene is left open where the match is weak. For some rows the clone size is stated as once, few or many, or as a class when expanded; others skip it.

>TRDJ1|TRDD2|TRDV1|NA
TGTGCTCTTGGGGAACCTAGGCCCTTCCTCTCTGGCCGGGGCACCGATAAACTCATCTTT
CALGEPRPFLSGRGTDKLIF
>TRDJ1|NA|TRDV1|few
TGTGCTCTTGGGGAACTGACCCTATTGCTGGGGATTCTTGGAGGTTCCTCCGATAAACTCATCTTT
CALGELTLLLGILGGSSDKLIF
>TRDJ1|TRDD2|TRAV29/DV5|NA
TGTGCAGCAAGTGAGGCCTTCCTATTAGTCCGGGGGAGGAACTACACCGATAAACTCATCTTT
CAASEAFLLVRGRNYTDKLIF
>TRDJ1|NA|TRDV1|few
TGTGCTCTTGGGGAAGAAATACCAAGAACCGATAAACTCATCTTT
CALGEEIPRTDKLIF
>TRDJ1|TRDD3|TRDV2|few
TGTGCCTGTGCCCCGGACCCCTTACGTGACGTACTGGGGGATACCAAACTCATCTTT
CACAPDPLRDVLGDTKLIF
>TRDJ1|TRDD2|TRDV1|few
TGTGCTCTTGGGGAACCCCTGTGCCTTCCTACAAGCGTCGTACTGACCGATAAACTCATCTTT
CALGEPLCLPTSVVLTDKLIF
>TRDJ1|TRDD3|TRDV1|few
TGTGCTCTTGGGGATACCTACCGTACTGGGGGACCCTACGATAAACTCATCTTT
CALGDTYRTGGPYDKLIF
>TRDJ1|NA|TRDV1|few
TGTGCTCTTGGGGAGGACAGGGGTGTCTCCACCGATAAACTCATCTTT
CALGEDRGVSTDKLIF
>TRDJ1|TRDD3|TRDV1|NA
TGTGCTCTTGGGACCCCAACTCCCCCCGGAGGGGGATACCCCCCGTACACCGATAAACTCATCTTT
CALGTPTPPGGGYPPYTDKLIF
>TRDJ1|TRDD3|TRDV1|few
TGTGCTCTTGGGGAATTGTTCTGGGGGATAAGGGGGTACACCGATAAACTCATCTTT
CALGELFWGIRGYTDKLIF
>TRDJ1|NA|TRAV29/DV5|few
TGTGCAGCAAGCGCATCCTACTACTGGACACGTACCTACACCGATAAACTCATCTTT
CAASASYYWTRTYTDKLIF
>TRDJ1|NA|TRDV1|NA
TGTGCTCTTGGGGAAGCTCCTCCGGGGTACACCGATAAACTCATCTTT
CALGEAPPGYTDKLIF
>TRDJ1|TRDD3|TRDV2|few
TGTGCCTGGACTGGGGGATACCGCACCGATAAACTCATCTTT
CAWTGGYRTDKLIF
>TRDJ1|TRDD3|TRDV1|once
TGTGCTCTTGGGGAGCCTTCCCATTCCCAGTACTGGGGGATATGGATCGGTAAACTCATCTTT
CALGEPSHSQYWGIWIGKLIF
>TRDJ1|TRDD2|TRDV1|NA
TGTGCTCTTGGGGATCCCCACTTCCTACAGGAGGGGATGCCCACCGATAAACTCATCTTT
CALGDPHFLQEGMPTDKLIF
>TRDJ1|TRDD3|TRDV1|NA
TGTGCTCTTGGGGAACGGGTCCCTTACTGGGGGATACGCGGAGTAACCGATAAACTCATCTTT
CALGERVPYWGIRGVTDKLIF
>TRDJ1|TRDD3|TRDV1|few
TGTGCTCTGTGGGGGGGGATCGGGTACACCGATAAACTCATCTTT
CALWGGIGYTDKLIF
>TRDJ1|TRDD3|TRDV1|few
TGTGCTCTTGGGATAACTGGGGGATACACTAAGTACACCGATAAACTCATCTTT
CALGITGGYTKYTDKLIF
>TRDJ1|TRDD3|TRDV1|NA
TGTGCTCTTGGGGGCCCCTTTACCGAGCTCCGAAGTGTTCACTGGGGGATACCCCTCTACGATAAACTCATCTTT
CALGGPFTELRSVHWGIPLYDKLIF
>TRDJ1|TRDD3|TRDV1|NA
TGTGCTCTTGGGGCCCCCCCGTTGCTGGGGGACTACACCGATAAACTCATCTTT
CALGAPPLLGDYTDKLIF
>TRDJ1|NA|TRDV1|NA
TGTGCTCTTGGGGAAAGTACACGGGAACACTTTGACACCGATAAACTCATCTTT
CALGESTREHFDTDKLIF
>TRDJ1|TRDD2|TRDV1|few
TGTGCTCTTGGGGTCAGCCTTCCTACGTTCTCTGGGGACACCGATAAACTCATCTTT
CALGVSLPTFSGDTDKLIF
>TRDJ1|NA|TRDV2|few
TGTGCCTGTGACAAGAGATTCCAAGACTGGGTTCAGTACACCGATAAACTCATCTTT
CACDKRFQDWVQYTDKLIF
>TRDJ1|TRDD2|TRDV1|few
TGTGCTCTTGGGCCTTCACTTCCTACGGTGAAACTCATCTTT
CALGPSLPTVKLIF
>TRDJ1|TRDD3|TRDV2|many
TGTGCCTGTGACACCGAGGACTGGGGGATACGCAGCACCGATAAACTCATCTTT
CACDTEDWGIRSTDKLIF
>TRDJ2|TRDD3|TRDV1|few
TGTGCTCTTGGGGACACTCCTTCCGAGGTACCTGGGGGACCTAGTTTGACAGCACAACTCTTCTTT
CALGDTPSEVPGGPSLTAQLFF
>TRDJ1|NA|TRDV1|NA
TGTGCTCTTGGGGAACTGTGGGGGTCCCATTACACCGATAAACTCATCTTT
CALGELWGSHYTDKLIF
>TRDJ1|NA|TRDV1|NA
TGTGCTCTTGGGGAAACCTTCCCCACAGGAGGGATAGGGGAGGAACTCATCTTT
CALGETFPTGGIGEELIF
>TRDJ1|TRDD2|TRDV1|few
TGTGCTCTTGGGGAACTAGGACTTCCTACGTCTCATGATCTTAAACTCATCTTT
CALGELGLPTSHDLKLIF
>TRDJ1|TRDD3|TRDV1|NA
TGTGCTCTTGGAGCCTTCCTGGGGGATACGCGAGTAAGTACCGATAAACTCATCTTT
CALGAFLGDTRVSTDKLIF
>TRDJ1|NA|TRAV29/DV5|NA
NA
CSVLLCRKPSVVIGMSDKLIF